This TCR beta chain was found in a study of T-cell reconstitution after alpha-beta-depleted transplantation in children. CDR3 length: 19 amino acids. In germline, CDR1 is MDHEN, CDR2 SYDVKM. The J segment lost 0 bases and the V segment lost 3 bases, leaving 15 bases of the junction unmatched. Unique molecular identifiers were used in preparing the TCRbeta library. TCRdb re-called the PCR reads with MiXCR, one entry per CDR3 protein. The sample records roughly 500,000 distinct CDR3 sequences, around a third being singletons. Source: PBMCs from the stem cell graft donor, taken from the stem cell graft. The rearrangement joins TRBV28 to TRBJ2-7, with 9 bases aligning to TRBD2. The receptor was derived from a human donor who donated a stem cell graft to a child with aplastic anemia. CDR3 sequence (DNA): TGTGCCAGCAGTTTCCCCCAGGGGCTAGCGGGATTGAGCTCCTACGAGCAGTACTTC. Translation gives CASSFPQGLAGLSSYEQYF.